This T cell receptor (beta chain) was identified during a study of shared clonotypes between healthy human individuals. CDR1 is MNHEY and CDR2 is SMNVEV in the germline V gene (reference sequence). V was clipped by 4 bases and J by 0 bases, with 7 bases between them. This CDR3 is built from 14 residues. The protocol was immunoSEQ multiplex PCR, while the TCRdb copy is restricted to in-frame clones and leaves out a portion. The repertoire holds roughly 2,000,000 clones, with less than 95% as singletons. CD8 cells regarded as naive lacked CD45RO, were positively chosen for CCR7, and omitted terminally differentiated effector memory CD45RA+ cells. A note on this clone: This CDR3 is also generated by other DNA sequences in the sample.

This receptor was identified in a young man in good health. Sequencing used naive CD8+ T cells sorted from blood. The chain is built from TRBV27 and TRBJ2-1; D gene unclear. For the CDR3, the DNA is TGTGCCAGCAGTTCTTCTAGCTCCTACAATGAGCAGTTCTTC. Amino acids: CASSSSSSYNEQFF.